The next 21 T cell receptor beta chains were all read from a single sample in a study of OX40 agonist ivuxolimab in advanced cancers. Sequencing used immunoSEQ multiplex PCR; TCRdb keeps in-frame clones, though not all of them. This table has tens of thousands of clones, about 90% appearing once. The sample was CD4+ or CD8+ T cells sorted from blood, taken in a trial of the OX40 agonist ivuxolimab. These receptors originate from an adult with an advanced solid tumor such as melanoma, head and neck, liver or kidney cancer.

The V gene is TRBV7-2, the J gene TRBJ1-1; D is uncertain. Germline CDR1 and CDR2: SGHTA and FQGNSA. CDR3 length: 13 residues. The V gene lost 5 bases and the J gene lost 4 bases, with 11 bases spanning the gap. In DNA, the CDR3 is TGTGCCAGCAGCACTTACCCCGTCACTGAAGCTTTCTTT. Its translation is CASSTYPVTEAFF.

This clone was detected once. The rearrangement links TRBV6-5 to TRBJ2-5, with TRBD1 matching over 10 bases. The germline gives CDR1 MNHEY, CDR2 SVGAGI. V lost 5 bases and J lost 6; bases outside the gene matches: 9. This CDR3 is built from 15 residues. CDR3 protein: CASSGPTGGEKTQYF. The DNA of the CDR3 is TGTGCCAGCAGTGGCCCGACAGGGGGCGAAAAGACCCAGTACTTC.

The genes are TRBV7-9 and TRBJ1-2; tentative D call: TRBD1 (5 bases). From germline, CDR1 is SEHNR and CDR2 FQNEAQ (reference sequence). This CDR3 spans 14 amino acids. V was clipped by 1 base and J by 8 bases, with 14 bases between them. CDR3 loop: CASSLGQSEGGYTF. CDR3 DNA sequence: TGTGCCAGCAGCTTAGGACAGTCCGAGGGAGGCTACACCTTC.

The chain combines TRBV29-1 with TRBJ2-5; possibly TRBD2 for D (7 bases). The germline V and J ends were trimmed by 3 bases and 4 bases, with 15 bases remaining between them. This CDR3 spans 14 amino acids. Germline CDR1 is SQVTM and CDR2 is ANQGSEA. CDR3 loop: CSVDVGGRRETQYF. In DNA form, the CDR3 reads TGCAGCGTTGATGTCGGGGGGCGTAGAGAGACCCAGTACTTC.

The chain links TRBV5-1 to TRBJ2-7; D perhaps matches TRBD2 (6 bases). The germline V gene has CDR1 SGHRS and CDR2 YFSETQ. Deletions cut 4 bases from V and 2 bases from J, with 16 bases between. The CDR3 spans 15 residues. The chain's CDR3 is CASSPGVGVAYEQYF. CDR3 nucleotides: TGCGCCAGCAGCCCGGGGGTCGGCGTAGCCTACGAGCAGTACTTC.

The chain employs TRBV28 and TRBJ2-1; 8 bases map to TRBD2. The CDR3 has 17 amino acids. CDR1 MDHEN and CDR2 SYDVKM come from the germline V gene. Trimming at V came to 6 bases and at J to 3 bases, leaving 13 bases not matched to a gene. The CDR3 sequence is CASSPGGSGALYNEQFF. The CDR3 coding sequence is TGTGCCAGCAGCCCGGGAGGTAGCGGGGCGCTCTACAATGAGCAGTTCTTC.

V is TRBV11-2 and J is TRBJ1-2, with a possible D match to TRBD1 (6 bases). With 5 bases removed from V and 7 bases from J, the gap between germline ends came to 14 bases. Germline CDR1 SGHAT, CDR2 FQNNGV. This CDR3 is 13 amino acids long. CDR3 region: CASSPQQGAGYTF. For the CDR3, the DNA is TGTGCCAGCAGCCCACAACAGGGCGCTGGCTACACCTTC.

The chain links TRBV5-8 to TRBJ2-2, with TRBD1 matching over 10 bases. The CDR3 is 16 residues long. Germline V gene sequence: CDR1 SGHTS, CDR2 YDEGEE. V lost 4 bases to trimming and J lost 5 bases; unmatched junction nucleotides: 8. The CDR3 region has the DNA TGTGCCAGCAGCCCCGGTCCGGGACAGGGGACCGGGGAGCTGTTTTTT. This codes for CASSPGPGQGTGELFF.

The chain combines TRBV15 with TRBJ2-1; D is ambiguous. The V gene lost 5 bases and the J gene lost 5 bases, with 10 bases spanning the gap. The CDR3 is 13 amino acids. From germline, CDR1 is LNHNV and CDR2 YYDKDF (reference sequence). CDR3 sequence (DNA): TGTGCCACCAGCTCCCGGCGAGACAATGAGCAGTTCTTC. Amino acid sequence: CATSSRRDNEQFF.

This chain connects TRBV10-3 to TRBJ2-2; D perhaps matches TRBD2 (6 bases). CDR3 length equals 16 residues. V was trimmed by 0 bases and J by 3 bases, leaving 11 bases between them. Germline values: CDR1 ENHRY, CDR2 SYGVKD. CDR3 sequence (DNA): TGTGCCATCAGTGAGTCCCCGGGAGCGGACACCGGGGAGCTGTTTTTT. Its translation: CAISESPGADTGELFF.

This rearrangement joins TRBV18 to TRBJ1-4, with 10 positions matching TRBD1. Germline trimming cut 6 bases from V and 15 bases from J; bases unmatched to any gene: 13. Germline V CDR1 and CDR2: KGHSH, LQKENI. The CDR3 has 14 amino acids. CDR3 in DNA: TGTGCCAGCTCCCCGCGGGAAGGGGACAGGGGCTTGTTTTTT. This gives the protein CASSPREGDRGLFF.

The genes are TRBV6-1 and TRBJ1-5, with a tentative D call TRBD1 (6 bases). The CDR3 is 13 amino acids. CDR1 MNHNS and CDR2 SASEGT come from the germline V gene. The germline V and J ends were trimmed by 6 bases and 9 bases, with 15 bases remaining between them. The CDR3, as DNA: TGTGCCAGCAGGGGAGGGGGGGGGTTGCCCCAGCATTTT. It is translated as CASRGGGGLPQHF.

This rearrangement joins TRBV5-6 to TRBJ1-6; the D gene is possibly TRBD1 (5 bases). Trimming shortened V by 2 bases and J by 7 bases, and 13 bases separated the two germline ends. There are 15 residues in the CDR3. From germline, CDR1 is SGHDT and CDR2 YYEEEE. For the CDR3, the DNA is TGTGCCAGCAGCTTCGACGACAGCGGCAATTCACCCCTCCACTTT. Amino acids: CASSFDDSGNSPLHF. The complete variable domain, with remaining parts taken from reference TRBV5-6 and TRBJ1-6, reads DAGVTQSPTHLIKTRGQQVTLRCSPKSGHDTVSWYQQALGQGPQFIFQYYEEEERQRGNFPDRFSGHQFPNYSSELNVNALLLGDSALYLCASSFDDSGNSPLHFGNGTRLTVT.

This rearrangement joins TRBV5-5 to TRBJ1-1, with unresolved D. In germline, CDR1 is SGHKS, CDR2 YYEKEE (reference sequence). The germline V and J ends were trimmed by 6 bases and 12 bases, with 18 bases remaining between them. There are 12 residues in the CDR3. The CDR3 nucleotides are TGTGCCAGCACTCACCAGGCCCTCGGAACTTTCTTT. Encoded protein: CASTHQALGTFF.

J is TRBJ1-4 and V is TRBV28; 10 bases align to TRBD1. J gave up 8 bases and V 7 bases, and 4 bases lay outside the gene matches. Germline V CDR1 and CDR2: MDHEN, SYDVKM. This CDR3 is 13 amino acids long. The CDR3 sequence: CASIPGQGEKLFF. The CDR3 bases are TGTGCCAGCATTCCGGGACAGGGGGAAAAACTGTTTTTT.

The CDR3 loop is CASTKTGLNEKLFF. CDR3 nucleotide sequence: TGTGCCAGCACCAAGACAGGGCTTAATGAAAAACTGTTTTTT. The chain employs TRBV5-8 and TRBJ1-4, with 7 nucleotides matching TRBD1. The ends lost 6 bases at V and 4 bases at J; junction bases unmatched: 6. The CDR3 is 14 amino acids. Germline CDR1 and CDR2: SGHTS and YDEGEE.

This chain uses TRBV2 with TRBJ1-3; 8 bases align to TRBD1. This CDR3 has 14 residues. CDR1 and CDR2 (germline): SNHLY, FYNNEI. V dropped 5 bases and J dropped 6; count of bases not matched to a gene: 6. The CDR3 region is CASSMDRDVNTIYF. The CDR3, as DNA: TGTGCCAGCAGTATGGACAGGGATGTAAACACCATATATTTT. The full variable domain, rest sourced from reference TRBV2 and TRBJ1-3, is EPEVTQTPSHQVTQMGQEVILRCVPISNHLYFYWYRQILGQKVEFLVSFYNNEISEKSEIFDDQFSVERPDGSNFTLKIRSTKLEDSAMYFCASSMDRDVNTIYFGEGSWLTVV.

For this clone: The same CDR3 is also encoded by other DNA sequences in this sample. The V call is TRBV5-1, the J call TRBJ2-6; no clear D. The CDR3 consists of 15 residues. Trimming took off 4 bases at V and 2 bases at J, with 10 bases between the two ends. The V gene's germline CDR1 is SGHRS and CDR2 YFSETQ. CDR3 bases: TGCGCCAGCAGCCTCCCTGGGACTGGGGCCAACGTCCTGACTTTC. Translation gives CASSLPGTGANVLTF.

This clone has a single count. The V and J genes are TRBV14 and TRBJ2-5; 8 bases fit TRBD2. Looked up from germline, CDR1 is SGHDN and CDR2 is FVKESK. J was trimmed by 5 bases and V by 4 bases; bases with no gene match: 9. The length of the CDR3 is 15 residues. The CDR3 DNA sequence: TGTGCCAGCAGCCGGACCGGGACTAGAGGCGAGACCCAGTACTTC. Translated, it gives CASSRTGTRGETQYF.

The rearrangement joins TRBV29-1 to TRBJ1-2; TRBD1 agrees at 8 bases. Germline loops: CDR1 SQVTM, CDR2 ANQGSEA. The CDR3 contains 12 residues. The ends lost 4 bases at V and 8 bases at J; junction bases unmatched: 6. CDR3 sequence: CSVAQGAGGYTF. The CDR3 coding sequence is TGCAGCGTTGCCCAGGGGGCTGGAGGCTACACCTTC. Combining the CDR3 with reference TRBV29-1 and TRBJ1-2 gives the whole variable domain SAVISQKPSRDICQRGTSLTIQCQVDSQVTMMFWYRQQPGQSLTLIATANQGSEATYESGFVIDKFPISRPNLTFSTLTVSNMSPEDSSIYLCSVAQGAGGYTFGSGTRLTVV.

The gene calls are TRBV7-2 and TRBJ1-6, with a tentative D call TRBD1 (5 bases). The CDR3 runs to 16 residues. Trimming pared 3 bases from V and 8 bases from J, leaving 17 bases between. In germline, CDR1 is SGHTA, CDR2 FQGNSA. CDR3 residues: CASSLTAHPEYSPLHF. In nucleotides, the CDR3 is TGTGCCAGCAGCTTGACAGCGCATCCAGAGTATTCACCCCTCCACTTT.